Each of the 8 T cell receptor beta chains below was sequenced from the same sample in a study of OX40 agonist ivuxolimab in advanced cancers. Sequencing used immunoSEQ multiplex PCR; TCRdb keeps in-frame clones, though not all of them. The table lists approximately 84,000 clones, more than 70% of them singletons. Specimen: CD4+ or CD8+ T cells sorted from blood, collected in a trial of the OX40 agonist ivuxolimab. These receptors all come from an adult with an advanced solid tumor such as melanoma, head and neck, liver or kidney cancer.

J is TRBJ2-7 and V is TRBV11-1; the D gene could be TRBD1 or TRBD2 (5 bases each). In germline, CDR1 is SGHAT, CDR2 FQDESV (reference sequence). This CDR3 has 15 amino acids. V was shortened by 5 bases and J by 7 bases, with 21 bases between the two germline ends. The CDR3 protein is CASSPPRVGVKEQYF. In nucleotides, the CDR3 is TGTGCCAGCAGCCCCCCCAGGGTGGGAGTGAAAGAGCAGTACTTC.

This clone was recorded once. The V call is TRBV4-2, the J call TRBJ1-1; a weak D match, TRBD1 (5 bases). Trimming removed 1 base at V and 1 base at J, with 10 bases between. The CDR3 length is 15 residues. CDR1 is LGHNA, CDR2 YNFKEQ, per germline. CDR3 in DNA: TGTGCCAGCAGCCAAGCCCATGGACAGAACACTGAAGCTTTCTTT. Its translation is CASSQAHGQNTEAFF.

This clone was seen only once. The chain links TRBV14 to TRBJ2-7, with D tentatively TRBD1 (5 bases). Trimming left V 4 bases short and J 2 bases short, with 15 bases between. Germline V gene lookup returns CDR1 SGHDN and CDR2 FVKESK. The CDR3 has 15 amino acids. Written as DNA, the CDR3 is TGTGCCAGCAGCCGTCGTGACAGACCCACCTACGAGCAGTACTTC. It specifies CASSRRDRPTYEQYF.

CDR3 bases: TGCAGCGTTGAAGATGGGGGAGAGACTGAAGCTTTCTTT. It yields the protein CSVEDGGETEAFF. The rearrangement links TRBV29-1 to TRBJ1-1; TRBD1 is a possible D gene (5 bases). The germline V gene has CDR1 SQVTM and CDR2 ANQGSEA. The CDR3 extends over 13 amino acids. V gave up 0 bases and J gave up 5 bases, with 10 bases separating them.

The J gene is TRBJ2-7, the V gene TRBV28; 8 nucleotides align to TRBD1. CDR3 length: 18 residues. CDR1 MDHEN and CDR2 SYDVKM come from the germline V gene. The ends lost 4 bases at V and 0 bases at J; junction bases unmatched: 14. The CDR3: CASSSSWWGTGASYEQYF. The CDR3 DNA reads TGTGCCAGCAGTTCTAGCTGGTGGGGGACAGGAGCCTCCTACGAGCAGTACTTC.

V usage is TRBV5-4 and J usage is TRBJ1-6, with 7 bases that match TRBD1. Unmatched junction bases numbered 14, after V lost 4 bases and J lost 10 bases. Germline CDR1 SGHNT, CDR2 YYREEE (reference sequence). The CDR3 length is 16 residues. This CDR3 is CASSPQPGTDGSPLHF. CDR3 nucleotides: TGTGCCAGCAGCCCGCAACCCGGGACAGATGGATCACCCCTCCACTTT.

This chain connects TRBV19 to TRBJ1-2, with D possibly matching TRBD1 (5 bases). The CDR3 is made up of 12 amino acids. Trimming stripped 6 bases from V and 7 bases from J, with 12 bases between. CDR1 LNHDA and CDR2 SQIVND come from the germline V gene (reference sequence). CDR3 residues: CASRNQGLGYTF. As DNA, the CDR3 is TGTGCCAGTAGGAATCAGGGTCTTGGCTACACCTTC.

The chain combines TRBV11-2 with TRBJ2-4; D is uncertain. Germline CDR1 SGHAT, CDR2 FQNNGV. V lost 3 bases, J lost 1 base, and 10 bases lay in between. The CDR3 has 15 residues. The CDR3 bases are TGTGCCAGCAGCTTCCAGGACGGGGCCAAAAACATTCAGTACTTC. It specifies CASSFQDGAKNIQYF.